The clone carrying this T cell receptor beta chain was picked up a small number of times. The germline gives CDR1 LGHNA, CDR2 YNFKEQ. The CDR3 totals 18 residues. The V gene end was trimmed by 1 base and the J gene end by 4 bases; junction bases not matched to a gene: 13. One entry per CDR3 protein, called by TCRdb with MiXCR from the 5' RACE reads. The repertoire consists of 300,000 to 400,000 distinct CDR3 sequences, with roughly 8.3% occurring once and the leading ten covering roughly a sixth. This sample was included in a study of T cells after yellow fever vaccination. This sequence originates from a young man who received the YFV17D yellow fever vaccine. Source: PBMCs, taken about 49 days after the first yellow fever vaccination. This rearrangement joins TRBV4-2 to TRBJ2-7, with 10 bases lining up with TRBD2. The DNA of the CDR3 is TGTGCCAGCAGCCAAGCGTGGACTAGCGGTTCCCCAGGTTACGAGCAGTACTTC. This encodes CASSQAWTSGSPGYEQYF.